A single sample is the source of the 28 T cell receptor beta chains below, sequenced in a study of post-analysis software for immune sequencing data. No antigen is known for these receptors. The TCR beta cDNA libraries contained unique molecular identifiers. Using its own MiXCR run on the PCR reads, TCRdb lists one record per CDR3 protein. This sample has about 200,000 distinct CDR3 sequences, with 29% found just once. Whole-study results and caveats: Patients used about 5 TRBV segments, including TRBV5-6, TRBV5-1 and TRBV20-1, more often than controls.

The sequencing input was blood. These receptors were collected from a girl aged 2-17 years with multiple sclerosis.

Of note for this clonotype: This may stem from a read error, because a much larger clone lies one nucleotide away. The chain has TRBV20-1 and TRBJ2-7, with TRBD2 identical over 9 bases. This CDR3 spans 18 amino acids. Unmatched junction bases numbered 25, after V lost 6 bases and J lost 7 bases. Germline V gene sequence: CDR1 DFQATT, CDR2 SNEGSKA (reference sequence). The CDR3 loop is CSASPGLAHQSSYNEQYF. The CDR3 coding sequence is TGCAGTGCCTCTCCGGGACTAGCCCATCAAAGCTCCTACAATGAGCAGTACTTC.

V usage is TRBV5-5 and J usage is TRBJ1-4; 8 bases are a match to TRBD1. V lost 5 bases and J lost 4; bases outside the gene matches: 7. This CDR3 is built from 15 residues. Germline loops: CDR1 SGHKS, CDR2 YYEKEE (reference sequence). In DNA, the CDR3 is TGTGCCAGCAGTTCTAGACAGGGGATTAATGAAAAACTGTTTTTT. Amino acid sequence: CASSSRQGINEKLFF.

The CDR3 region has the DNA TGTGCCAGTTCTCCGGGACGGCGAAATTACGAGCAGTACTTC. Its translation: CASSPGRRNYEQYF. The genes are TRBV19 and TRBJ2-7; possibly TRBD1 or TRBD2 for D (5 bases each). CDR1 LNHDA and CDR2 SQIVND come from the germline V gene (reference sequence). There are 14 residues in the CDR3. V was pared by 8 bases and J by 4 bases, with 18 bases between.

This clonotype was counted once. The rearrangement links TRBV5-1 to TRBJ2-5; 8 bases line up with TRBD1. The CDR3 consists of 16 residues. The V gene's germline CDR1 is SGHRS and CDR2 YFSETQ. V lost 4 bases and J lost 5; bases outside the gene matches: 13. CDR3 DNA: TGCGCCAGCAGCGTCCGGGACAGGAATTTTGGGGAGACCCAGTACTTC. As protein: CASSVRDRNFGETQYF.

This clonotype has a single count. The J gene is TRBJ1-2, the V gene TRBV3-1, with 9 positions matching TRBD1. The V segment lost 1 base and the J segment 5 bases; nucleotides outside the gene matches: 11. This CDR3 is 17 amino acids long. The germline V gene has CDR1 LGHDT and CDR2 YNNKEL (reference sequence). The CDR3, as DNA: TGTGCCAGCAGCCAAGCATCCCGGGACAGGGAATCGTATGGCTACACCTTC. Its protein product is CASSQASRDRESYGYTF.

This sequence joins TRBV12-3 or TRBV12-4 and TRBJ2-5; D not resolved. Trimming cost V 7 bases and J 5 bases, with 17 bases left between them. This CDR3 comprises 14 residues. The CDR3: CASTRIPMGETQYF. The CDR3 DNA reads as TGTGCCAGCACCAGAATCCCGATGGGGGAGACCCAGTACTTC.

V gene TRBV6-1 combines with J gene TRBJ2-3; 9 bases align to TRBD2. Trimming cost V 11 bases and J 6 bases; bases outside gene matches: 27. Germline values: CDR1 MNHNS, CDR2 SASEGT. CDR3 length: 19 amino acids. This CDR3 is CASSPQSLGQLAGRDTQYF. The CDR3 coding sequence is TGTGCCTCCTCCCCGCAAAGCCTGGGTCAACTAGCGGGCAGGGATACGCAGTATTTT.

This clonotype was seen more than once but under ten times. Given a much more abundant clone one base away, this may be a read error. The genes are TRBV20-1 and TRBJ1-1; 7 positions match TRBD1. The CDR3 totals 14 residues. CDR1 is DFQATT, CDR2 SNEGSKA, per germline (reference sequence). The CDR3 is CSVRDETGSNEAFF. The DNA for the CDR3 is TGCAGTGTTAGAGATGAGACAGGGAGCAATGAAGCTTTCTTT.

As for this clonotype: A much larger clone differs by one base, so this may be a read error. The chain's CDR3 is CATHRKSRGNEQYF. The CDR3 DNA follows: TGTGCCACTCACCGTAAGAGCAGGGGGAACGAGCAGTACTTC. The V gene is TRBV12-3 or TRBV12-4, the J gene TRBJ2-7; 7 bases line up with TRBD1. The trim removed 10 bases at V and 5 bases at J, leaving 14 bases unmatched. This CDR3 region has 14 residues.

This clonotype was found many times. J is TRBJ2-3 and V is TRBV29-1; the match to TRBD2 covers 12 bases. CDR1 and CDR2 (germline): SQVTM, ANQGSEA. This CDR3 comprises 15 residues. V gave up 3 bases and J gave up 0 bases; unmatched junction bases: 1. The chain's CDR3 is CSVDGLAGSTDTQYF. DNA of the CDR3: TGCAGCGTTGACGGACTAGCGGGGAGCACAGATACGCAGTATTTT.

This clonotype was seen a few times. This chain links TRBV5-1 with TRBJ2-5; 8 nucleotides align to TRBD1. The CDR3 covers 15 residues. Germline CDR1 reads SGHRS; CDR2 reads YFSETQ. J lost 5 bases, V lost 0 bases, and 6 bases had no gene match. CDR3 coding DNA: TGCGCCAGCAGCTTGGGTTCTCAGGGGGCTGAGACCCAGTACTTC. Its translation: CASSLGSQGAETQYF.

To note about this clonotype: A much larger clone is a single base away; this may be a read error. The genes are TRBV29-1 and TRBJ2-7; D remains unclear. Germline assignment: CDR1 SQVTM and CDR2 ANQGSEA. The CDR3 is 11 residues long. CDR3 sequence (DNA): TGCAGCGGTGGAGATGCGTCCGAGCGGTACTTC. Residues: CSGGDASERYF.

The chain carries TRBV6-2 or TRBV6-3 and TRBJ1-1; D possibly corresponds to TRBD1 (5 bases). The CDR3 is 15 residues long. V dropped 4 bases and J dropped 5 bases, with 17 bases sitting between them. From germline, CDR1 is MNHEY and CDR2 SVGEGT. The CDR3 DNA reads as TGTGCCAGCAGTTCCCCCGGGGGAGGGGAGACTGAAGCTTTCTTT. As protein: CASSSPGGGETEAFF.

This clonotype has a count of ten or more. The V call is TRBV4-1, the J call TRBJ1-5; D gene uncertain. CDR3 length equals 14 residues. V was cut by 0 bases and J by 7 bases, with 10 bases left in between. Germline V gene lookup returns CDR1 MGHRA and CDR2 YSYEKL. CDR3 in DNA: TGCGCCAGCAGCCAAGATATGGGTGGACAGCCCCAGCATTTT. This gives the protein CASSQDMGGQPQHF.

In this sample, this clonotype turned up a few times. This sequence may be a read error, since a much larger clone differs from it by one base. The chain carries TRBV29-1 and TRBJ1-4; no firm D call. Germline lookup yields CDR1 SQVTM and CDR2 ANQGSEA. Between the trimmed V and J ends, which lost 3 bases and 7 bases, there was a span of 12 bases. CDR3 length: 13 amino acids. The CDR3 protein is CSVERSGTEKLFF. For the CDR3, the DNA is TGCAGCGTTGAGCGGTCTGGAACTGAAAAACTGTTTTTT.

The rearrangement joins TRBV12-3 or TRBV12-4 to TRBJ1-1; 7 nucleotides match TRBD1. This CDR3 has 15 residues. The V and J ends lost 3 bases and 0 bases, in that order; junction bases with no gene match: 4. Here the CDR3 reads CASSFLQGMNTEAFF. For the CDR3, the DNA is TGTGCCAGCAGTTTCCTACAGGGGATGAACACTGAAGCTTTCTTT.

Here the CDR3 DNA reads TGTGCCAGCAGACTAATCGGACAGGGTGGAGCTTTCTTT. This sequence encodes CASRLIGQGGAFF. V is TRBV7-9 and J is TRBJ1-1; 8 positions match TRBD1. Germline loops: CDR1 SEHNR, CDR2 FQNEAQ (reference sequence). The CDR3 is made up of 13 amino acids. V lost 6 bases, J lost 10 bases, and 10 bases stayed unmatched.

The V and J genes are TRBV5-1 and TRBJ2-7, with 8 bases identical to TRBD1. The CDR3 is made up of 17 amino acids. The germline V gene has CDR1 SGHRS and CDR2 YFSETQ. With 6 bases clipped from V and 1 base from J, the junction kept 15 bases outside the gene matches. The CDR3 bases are TGCGCCAGCACCAAAGGGACAGGCGGATTTGGATCCTACGAGCAGTACTTC. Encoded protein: CASTKGTGGFGSYEQYF.

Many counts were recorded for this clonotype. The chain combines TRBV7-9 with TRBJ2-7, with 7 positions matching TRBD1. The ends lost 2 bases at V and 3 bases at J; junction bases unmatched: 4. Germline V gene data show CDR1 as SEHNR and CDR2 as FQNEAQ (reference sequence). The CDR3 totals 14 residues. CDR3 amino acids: CASSLRDRLYEQYF. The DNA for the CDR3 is TGTGCCAGCAGCTTAAGGGACAGACTCTACGAGCAGTACTTC.

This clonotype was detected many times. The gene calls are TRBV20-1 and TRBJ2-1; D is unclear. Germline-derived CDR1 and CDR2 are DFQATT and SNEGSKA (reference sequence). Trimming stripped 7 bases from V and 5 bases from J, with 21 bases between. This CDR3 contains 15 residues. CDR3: CSVTARAANHNEQFF. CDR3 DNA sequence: TGCAGTGTCACCGCCCGGGCAGCCAACCACAATGAGCAGTTCTTC.

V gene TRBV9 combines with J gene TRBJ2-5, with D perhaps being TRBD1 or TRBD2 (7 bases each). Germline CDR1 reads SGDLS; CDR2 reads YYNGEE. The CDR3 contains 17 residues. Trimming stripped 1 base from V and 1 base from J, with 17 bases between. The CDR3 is CASSVTWGGQSQETQYF. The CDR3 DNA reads TGTGCCAGCAGCGTAACCTGGGGGGGACAGAGCCAAGAGACCCAGTACTTC.

CDR3 nucleotide sequence: TGTGCCAGCAGTGGGGGGATCATCTGCTCCTACGAGCAGTACTTC. This sequence encodes CASSGGIICSYEQYF. The genes are TRBV25-1 and TRBJ2-7; D may correspond to TRBD1 or TRBD2 (5 bases each). Trimming cost V 4 bases and J 0 bases, with 13 bases left between them. CDR3 length: 15 amino acids. Germline CDR1 reads MGHDK; CDR2 reads SYGVNS.

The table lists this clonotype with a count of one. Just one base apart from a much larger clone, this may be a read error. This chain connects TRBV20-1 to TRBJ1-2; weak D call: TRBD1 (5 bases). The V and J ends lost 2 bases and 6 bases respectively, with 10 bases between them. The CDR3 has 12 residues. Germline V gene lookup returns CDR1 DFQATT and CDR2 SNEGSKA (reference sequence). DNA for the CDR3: TGCAGTGCTAGACAGGGCTACCATGGCTACACCTTC. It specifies CSARQGYHGYTF.

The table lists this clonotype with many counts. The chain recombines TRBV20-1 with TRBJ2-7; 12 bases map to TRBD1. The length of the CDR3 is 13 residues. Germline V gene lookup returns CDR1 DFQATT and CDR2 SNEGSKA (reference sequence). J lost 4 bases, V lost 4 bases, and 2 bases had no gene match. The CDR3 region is CSATGQGAYEQYF. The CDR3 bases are TGCAGTGCTACGGGACAGGGGGCGTACGAGCAGTACTTC.

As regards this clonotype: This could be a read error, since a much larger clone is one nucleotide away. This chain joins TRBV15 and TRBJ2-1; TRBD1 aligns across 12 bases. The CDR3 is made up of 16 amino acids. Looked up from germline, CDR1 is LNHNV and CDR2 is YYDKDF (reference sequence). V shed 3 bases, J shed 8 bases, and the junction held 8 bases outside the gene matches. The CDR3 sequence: CATSRHGTGGWDEQFF. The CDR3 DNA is TGTGCCACCAGCAGGCACGGGACAGGGGGCTGGGATGAGCAGTTCTTC.

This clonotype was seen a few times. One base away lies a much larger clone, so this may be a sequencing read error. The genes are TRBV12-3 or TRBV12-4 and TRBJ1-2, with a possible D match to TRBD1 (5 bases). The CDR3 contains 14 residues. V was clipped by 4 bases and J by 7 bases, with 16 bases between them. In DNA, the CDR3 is TGTGCCAGCAGTTCCGAGATGCCAGGGAGTGGCTACACCTTC. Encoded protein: CASSSEMPGSGYTF.

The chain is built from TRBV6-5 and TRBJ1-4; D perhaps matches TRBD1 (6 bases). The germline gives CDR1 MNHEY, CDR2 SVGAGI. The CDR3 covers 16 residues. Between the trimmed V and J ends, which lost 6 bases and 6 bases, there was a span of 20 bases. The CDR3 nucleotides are TGTGCCAGCAGACGCCGGGACATAGGGATGTATGAAAAACTGTTTTTT. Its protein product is CASRRRDIGMYEKLFF.

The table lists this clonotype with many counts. CDR3 protein: CASGSAKGLAGTDTQYF. The CDR3 DNA sequence: TGTGCTAGTGGTTCGGCCAAAGGACTAGCGGGCACAGATACGCAGTATTTT. The chain carries TRBV12-5 and TRBJ2-3, with 10 bases fitting TRBD2. With V trimmed by 4 bases and J by 1 base, 8 bases remained unmatched. From germline, CDR1 is LGHNT and CDR2 FRNRAP. The CDR3 has 17 amino acids. Supplemented by reference TRBV12-5 and TRBJ2-3, the full variable domain reads DARVTQTPRHKVTEMGQEVTMRCQPILGHNTVFWYRQTMMQGLELLAYFRNRAPLDDSGMPKDRFSAEMPDATLATLKIQPSEPRDSAVYFCASGSAKGLAGTDTQYFGPGTRLTVL.